The present TCR beta chain was sequenced within a study of T cells in Graves' hyperthyroidism and ophthalmopathy. Whole-study findings and limits: Ophthalmopathy was predicted by the model a median of roughly 6.7 months ahead of onset. From stable hyperthyroidism, ophthalmopathy was set apart by a 13 V-J model. The majority of expanded thyroid clonotypes above 0.001 also appeared in blood.

RNA transcripts were the template for amplifying TCR beta CDR3 regions. The TCR CDR3 was amplified in a first-round RT-PCR using the HTBI primer set. TCRdb reprocessed the multiplex PCR reads via MiXCR and lists one record per CDR3 protein. Altogether some 440,000 distinct CDR3 sequences are present, 15% to 18% being singletons, with the ten largest covering almost 8%. This clonotype was observed at least ten times. Antigen unknown. The CDR3 has 14 residues. The V gene lost 1 base and the J gene lost 4 bases, with 10 bases spanning the gap. Stability of Graves' hyperthyroidism was defined as absent ophthalmopathy progression within 18 months.

This TCR was sampled from a woman under 30 with Graves' hyperthyroidism. The chain links TRBV12-3 or TRBV12-4 to TRBJ1-2; D remains unclear. Specimen: blood. CDR3 sequence reads: CASSLGTESYGYTF. The CDR3 bases are TGTGCCAGCAGTTTAGGTACAGAATCCTATGGCTACACCTTC.